This T cell receptor (beta chain) was sequenced for a study of blood T cell repertoires in COVID-19. Study-wide background: Cohort 3 recovered donors had two negative PCRs, clearance, or symptom resolution. Donors in the United States, Italy and Spain gave samples during acute or convalescent COVID-19. From T cells, B-cell-depleted T cells, or PBMCs came the material, which was cDNA or gDNA.

CDR3 size: 14 residues. The germline CDR1 and CDR2 sequences are SEHNR and FQNEAQ (reference sequence). V was shortened by 0 bases and J by 4 bases, with 8 bases between the two germline ends. TCRdb's table, derived via immunoSEQ multiplex PCR, lists solely in-frame clones and lacks some. The sample holds 330,000 or so clones; 70% to 90% are singletons and the top ten take around 1.9%. The clonotype was recovered from a man aged 40-49 years in a cohort exposed to, infected with or recovered from COVID-19 (not recorded which). The sample comprised PBMCs or T cells enriched from blood (not recorded which). This chain uses TRBV7-9 with TRBJ2-3; TRBD2 might be the D (5 bases). The CDR3: CASSLAGESDTQYF. DNA for the CDR3: TGTGCCAGCAGCTTAGCGGGAGAATCAGATACGCAGTATTTT.